This T cell receptor (beta chain) comes out of a study of tumor-infiltrating lymphocytes in oesophageal squamous cell carcinoma. TCRdb reprocessed the PCR reads via MiXCR and lists one record per CDR3 protein. The sample has tens of thousands of distinct CDR3 sequences, around two fifths seen once. Trimming cost V 6 bases and J 5 bases; bases outside gene matches: 11. The CDR3 extends over 16 amino acids. CDR1 and CDR2 (germline): MNHEY, SVGAGI. Sequencing input: esophageal tumor tissue. The rearrangement links TRBV6-5 to TRBJ2-1; 9 bases are shared with TRBD2. The clonotype originates from a male donor with esophageal squamous cell carcinoma. The CDR3 protein is CASRLMTSGGNNEQFF. In DNA form, the CDR3 reads TGTGCCAGCAGATTAATGACTAGCGGTGGGAACAATGAGCAGTTCTTC.